These T cell receptor beta chains were read from a single sample in a study of tumor-infiltrating lymphocytes in localized non-small cell lung cancer. Libraries were prepared by immunoSEQ multiplex PCR; TCRdb keeps only in-frame clonotypes and omits some of them. The repertoire holds 6,500 to 7,500 clones, approximately 80% seen once, with 5.2% in the top ten. Input material: uninvolved lung tissue not adjacent to the tumor. These receptors were obtained from a human donor with non-small cell lung cancer. Both conserved end residues are part of each CDR3. D genes are given only for firm matches. Clone size is shown for a subset of rows, as once, few, many or a class of expanded clone.

D,size,J,V,DNA,CDR3
-,few,TRBJ1-6,TRBV7-3,TGTGCCAGCAGCCTCGGACAAAATTCACCCCTCCACTTT,CASSLGQNSPLHF
-,-,TRBJ2-5,TRBV29-1,TGCAGCGTTGATAGGGGACAAGAGACCCAGTACTTC,CSVDRGQETQYF
TRBD1,few,TRBJ1-1,TRBV11-3,TGTGCCAGCAGCGGGGAGGACAGGGGTAGCACTGAAGCTTTCTTT,CASSGEDRGSTEAFF
-,-,TRBJ2-1,TRBV7-9,TGTGCCAGCACCTCTTCTCCGGGATATGAGCAGTTCTTC,CASTSSPGYEQFF
-,-,TRBJ2-7,TRBV28,TGTGCCAGCACCGTATGGGGGGACGAGCAGTACTTC,CASTVWGDEQYF
TRBD1,-,TRBJ2-3,TRBV11-1,TGTGCCAGCAGCTACGGACAGGGGGCAGATACGCAGTATTTT,CASSYGQGADTQYF
TRBD1,-,TRBJ2-1,TRBV5-4,TGTGCCAGCAGCTGGGACAGGGGAGGTCTTCGGGGTGTCTTC,CASSWDRGGLRGVF
-,large,TRBJ1-1,TRBV27,TGTGCCAGCAGTCGGGACGCCGGGGAGGTTATGAACACTGAAGCTTTCTTT,CASSRDAGEVMNTEAFF
-,once,TRBJ2-5,TRBV11-2,TGTGCCAGCAGCTTAAAAGAGACCCAGTACTTC,CASSLKETQYF
TRBD1,-,TRBJ2-5,TRBV19,TGTGCCAGTAGCGAGACGACAGGGCAAGAGACCCAGTACTTC,CASSETTGQETQYF
-,once,TRBJ2-5,TRBV6-5,TGTGCCAGCAGTTACGGGTCCCAAGAGACCCAGTACTTC,CASSYGSQETQYF
TRBD1,-,TRBJ1-1,TRBV9,TGTGCCAGCAGCCCACGGACAGGAGGGTCTGAAGCTTTCTTT,CASSPRTGGSEAFF
TRBD1,-,TRBJ1-2,TRBV2,TGTGCCAGCAGTGTCCACCGAGGGGGCGGTGGCTACACCTTC,CASSVHRGGGGYTF
-,few,TRBJ1-1,TRBV5-1,TGCGCCAGCAGCGAAGGGACACCGAACACTGAAGCTTTCTTT,CASSEGTPNTEAFF
TRBD2,once,TRBJ2-2,TRBV28,TGTGCCAGCAGTCTAACACTTAGCGGGGGACGTACCGGGGAGCTGTTTTTT,CASSLTLSGGRTGELFF
-,-,TRBJ2-3,TRBV11-2,TGTGCCAGCAGATACCGCACTGACCCTCCATTAAATACGCAGTATTTT,CASRYRTDPPLNTQYF
TRBD2,-,TRBJ2-7,TRBV2,TGTGCCAGCAGCGGTAGCGGGGGGCCCCTCGAGCAGTACTTC,CASSGSGGPLEQYF
-,-,TRBJ1-5,TRBV6-5,TGTGCCAGCAATCCACGGGGGCTCGGCAATCAGCCCCAGCATTTT,CASNPRGLGNQPQHF
-,-,TRBJ1-1,TRBV15,TGTGCCACCAGCAGAGAGGGAGGGAACACTGAAGCTTTCTTT,CATSREGGNTEAFF
-,-,TRBJ1-2,TRBV29-1,TGCAGCGTTGATGGGGGGCAGTCTGGCTACACCTTC,CSVDGGQSGYTF
TRBD2,-,TRBJ2-7,TRBV25-1,TGTGCCAGCAGTGAGAGCGGGACGTGGTCCTACGAGCAGTACTTC,CASSESGTWSYEQYF
TRBD2,few,TRBJ2-7,TRBV5-1,TGCGCCAGCAGCCCGGTTGGTAGCGGGGATGACTCCTACGAGCAGTACTTC,CASSPVGSGDDSYEQYF
TRBD2,-,TRBJ2-2,TRBV5-4,TGTGCCAGCAGCTTGGTGGGCGGGAGTGGCGCCGGGGAGCTGTTTTTT,CASSLVGGSGAGELFF
-,-,TRBJ1-2,TRBV15,TGTGCCACCAGCAGACCGGGACACTATGGCTACACCTTC,CATSRPGHYGYTF